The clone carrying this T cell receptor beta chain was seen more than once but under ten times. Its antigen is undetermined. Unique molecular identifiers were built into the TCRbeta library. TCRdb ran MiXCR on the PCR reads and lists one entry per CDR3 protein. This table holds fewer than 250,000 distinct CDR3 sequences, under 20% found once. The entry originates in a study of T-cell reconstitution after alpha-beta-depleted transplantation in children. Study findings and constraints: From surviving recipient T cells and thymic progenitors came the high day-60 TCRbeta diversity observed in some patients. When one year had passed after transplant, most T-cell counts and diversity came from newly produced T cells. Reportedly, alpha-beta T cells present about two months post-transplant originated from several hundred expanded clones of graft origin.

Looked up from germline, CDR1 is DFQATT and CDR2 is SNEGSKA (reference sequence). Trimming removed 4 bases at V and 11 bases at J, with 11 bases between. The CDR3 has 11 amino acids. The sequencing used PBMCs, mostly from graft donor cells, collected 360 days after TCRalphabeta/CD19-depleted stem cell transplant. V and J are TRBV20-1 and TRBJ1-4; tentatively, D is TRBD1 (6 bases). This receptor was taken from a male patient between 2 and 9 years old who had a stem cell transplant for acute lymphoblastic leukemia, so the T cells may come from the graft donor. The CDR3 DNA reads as TGCAGTGCTATTACAGGGACCAAACTGTTTTTT. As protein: CSAITGTKLFF.